This T cell receptor beta chain was identified in a study of blood T cell repertoires in COVID-19. About the research overall: COVID-19 samples from acute and convalescent phases originated in the United States, Italy and Spain.

The CDR3 consists of 13 residues. V was trimmed by 1 base and J by 0 bases, leaving 4 bases between them. Looked up from germline, CDR1 is SGHTS and CDR2 is YDEGEE. Authors' data handling: Nucleated cell counts were estimated from reference gene primer amplification. Here immunoSEQ multiplex PCR was the method, and the copy in TCRdb shows in-frame clones only, minus some. D and trimming were read from the DNA, whereas the V and J calls and clone size are those reported in that table. The profile covers 55,000 to 65,000 clones, with around 79% appearing a single time and roughly 3.2% taken by the ten largest.

The V call is TRBV5-8, the J call TRBJ1-1; no reliable D call. This TCR was recovered from a man aged 55 to 69 with acute or convalescent COVID-19. Sequenced sample: peripheral blood. The CDR3 here is CASSLPVNTEAFF. The CDR3 DNA reads TGTGCCAGCAGCTTGCCGGTGAACACTGAAGCTTTCTTT.